Each of the 7 T cell receptor beta chains below was sequenced from the same sample in a study of OX40 agonist ivuxolimab in advanced cancers. Assay: immunoSEQ multiplex PCR; the TCRdb copy retains only in-frame clones and omits some. The sample includes fewer than 30,000 clones, around 86% seen only once; the top ten take 48%. The sample in question was CD4+ or CD8+ T cells sorted from blood, obtained in a trial of the OX40 agonist ivuxolimab. The receptors stem from an adult with an advanced solid tumor such as melanoma, head and neck, liver or kidney cancer.

The chain links TRBV7-3 to TRBJ2-7; D gene unclear. V was clipped by 0 bases and J by 6 bases, with 12 bases between them. This CDR3 has 14 residues. Germline CDR1 reads SGHTA; CDR2 reads FQGTGA. CDR3 sequence: CASSLTASVREQYF. In DNA, the CDR3 is TGTGCCAGCAGCTTAACCGCGTCGGTACGCGAGCAGTACTTC.

CDR3 residues: CASSQGRSHEQYF. Written as DNA, the CDR3 is TGTGCCAGCAGCCAAGGGAGGTCCCACGAGCAGTACTTC. The chain uses TRBV14 and TRBJ2-7, with a possible D match to TRBD2 (5 bases). This CDR3 is 13 amino acids long. Germline CDR1 reads SGHDN; CDR2 reads FVKESK. V was shortened by 1 base and J by 5 bases, with 9 bases between the two germline ends. The variable domain in full, with the rest retrieved from reference TRBV14 and TRBJ2-7, is EAGVTQFPSHSVIEKGQTVTLRCDPISGHDNLYWYRRVMGKEIKFLLHFVKESKQDESGMPNNRFLAERTGGTYSTLKVQPAELEDSGVYFCASSQGRSHEQYFGPGTRLTVT.

This sequence joins TRBV28 and TRBJ2-5; 9 bases agree with TRBD1. Germline CDR1 reads MDHEN; CDR2 reads SYDVKM. With V trimmed by 6 bases and J by 4 bases, 9 bases remained unmatched. The CDR3 spans 15 residues. CDR3: CASRGRTGESETQYF. DNA for the CDR3: TGTGCCAGCAGGGGGAGGACAGGGGAGTCAGAGACCCAGTACTTC.

A single count supports this clone. This chain uses TRBV28 with TRBJ2-5, with a possible D match to TRBD1 (6 bases). TRBJ2-7 matches the DNA end more closely, so the J call is doubtful. Per the germline V gene, CDR1 is MDHEN and CDR2 is SYDVKM. CDR3 length equals 13 residues. In DNA, the CDR3 is TGTGCCAGCAGTTGGGCCGGGACAAACGAGCAGTACTTC. Its protein product is CASSWAGTNEQYF.

This clone was detected a few times. J is TRBJ2-3 and V is TRBV7-9; D is ambiguous. Germline lookup yields CDR1 SEHNR and CDR2 FQNEAQ (reference sequence). The CDR3 runs 14 residues. Between the trimmed V and J ends, which lost 5 bases and 3 bases, there was a span of 12 bases. CDR3 in amino acids: CASSQVGVTDTQYF. The DNA of the CDR3 is TGTGCCAGCAGCCAAGTTGGGGTAACAGATACGCAGTATTTT.

V usage is TRBV29-1 and J usage is TRBJ2-2; no firm D call. The germline V gene has CDR1 SQVTM and CDR2 ANQGSEA. The CDR3 is 13 amino acids. V lost 4 bases and J 3 bases, leaving 9 bases between the germline ends. As DNA, the CDR3 is TGCAGCGTTGGCGTCCGGGACACCGGGGAGCTGTTTTTT. This sequence encodes CSVGVRDTGELFF.

In its sample, this clone is medium-sized. The chain combines TRBV6-5 with TRBJ2-7, with D tentatively TRBD2 (6 bases). V was clipped by 0 bases and J by 7 bases, with 13 bases between them. The germline gives CDR1 MNHEY, CDR2 SVGAGI. This CDR3 has 14 amino acids. The CDR3 spells CASSYSMEGEEQYF. DNA of the CDR3: TGTGCCAGCAGTTACTCTATGGAGGGAGAGGAGCAGTACTTC.